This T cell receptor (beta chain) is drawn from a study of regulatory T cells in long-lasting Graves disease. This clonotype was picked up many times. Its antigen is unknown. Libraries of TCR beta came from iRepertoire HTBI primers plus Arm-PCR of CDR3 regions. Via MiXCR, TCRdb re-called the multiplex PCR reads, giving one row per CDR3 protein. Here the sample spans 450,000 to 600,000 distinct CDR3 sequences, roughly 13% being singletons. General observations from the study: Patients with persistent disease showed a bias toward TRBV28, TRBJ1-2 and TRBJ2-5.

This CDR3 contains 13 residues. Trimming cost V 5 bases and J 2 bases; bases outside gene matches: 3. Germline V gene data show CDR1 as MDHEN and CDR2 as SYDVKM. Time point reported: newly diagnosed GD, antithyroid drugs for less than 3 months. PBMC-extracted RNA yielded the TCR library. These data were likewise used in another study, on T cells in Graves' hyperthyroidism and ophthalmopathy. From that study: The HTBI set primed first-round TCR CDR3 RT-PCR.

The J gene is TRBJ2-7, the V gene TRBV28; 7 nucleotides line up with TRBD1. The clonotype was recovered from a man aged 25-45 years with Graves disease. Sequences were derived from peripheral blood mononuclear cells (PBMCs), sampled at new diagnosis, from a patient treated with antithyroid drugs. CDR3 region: CASSRDRTYEQYF. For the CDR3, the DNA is TGTGCCAGCAGTAGGGACAGAACCTACGAGCAGTACTTC.